This T cell receptor (beta chain) was obtained from a study of CD8 T cells in ankylosing spondylitis. Regarding the study as a whole: A TCR beta motif of roughly 8 highly homologous variants seemed to mark ankylosing spondylitis blood. Several of the motif variants were reported before in synovial fluid and blood from reactive arthritis.

This clonotype has a count of ten or more. Its specificity is unknown. It was by quantitative 5'-RACE with molecular barcodes that TCR beta libraries were made. TCRdb analysed the 5' RACE reads with MiXCR anew, one entry per CDR3 protein. This repertoire shows around 490,000 distinct CDR3 sequences, approximately 5.3% found once; its top ten account for under 4.5%. The CDR3 runs to 16 residues. Germline-derived CDR1 and CDR2 are SGHRS and YFSETQ. With 4 bases clipped from V and 0 bases from J, the junction kept 5 bases outside the gene matches. The sequenced sample consisted of blood, either unsorted or a sorted T cell fraction (not recorded which). The chain is built from TRBV5-1 and TRBJ2-3; 10 bases align to TRBD2. The sequence was obtained from a male donor with ankylosing spondylitis. This CDR3 reads CASSIGLAASTDTQYF. The CDR3 DNA reads TGCGCCAGCAGCATCGGACTAGCGGCGAGCACAGATACGCAGTATTTT.